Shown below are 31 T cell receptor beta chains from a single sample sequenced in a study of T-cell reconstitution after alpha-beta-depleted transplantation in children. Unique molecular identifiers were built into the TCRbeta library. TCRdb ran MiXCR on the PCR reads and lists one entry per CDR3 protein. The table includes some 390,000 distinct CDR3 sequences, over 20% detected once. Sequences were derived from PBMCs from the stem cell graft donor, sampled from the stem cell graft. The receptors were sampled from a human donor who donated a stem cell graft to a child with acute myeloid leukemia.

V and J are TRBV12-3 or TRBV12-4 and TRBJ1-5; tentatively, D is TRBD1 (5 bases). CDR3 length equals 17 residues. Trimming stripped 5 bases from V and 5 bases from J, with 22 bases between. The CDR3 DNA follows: TGTGCCAGCAGTGACCCAGGGTCAGGGTTAGTATATCAGCCCCAGCATTTT. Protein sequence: CASSDPGSGLVYQPQHF.

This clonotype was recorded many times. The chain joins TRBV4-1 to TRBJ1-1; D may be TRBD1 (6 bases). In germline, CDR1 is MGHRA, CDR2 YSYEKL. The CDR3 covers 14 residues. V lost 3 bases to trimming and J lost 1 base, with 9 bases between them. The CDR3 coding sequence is TGCGCCAGCAGCCAGGCGGACAGGAACACTGAAGCTTTCTTT. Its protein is CASSQADRNTEAFF.

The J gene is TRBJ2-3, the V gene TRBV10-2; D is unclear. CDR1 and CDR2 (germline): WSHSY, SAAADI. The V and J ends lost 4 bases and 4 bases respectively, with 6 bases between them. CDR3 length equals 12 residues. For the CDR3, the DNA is TGCGCCAGCAGTGTGAGACCAGATACGCAGTATTTT. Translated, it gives CASSVRPDTQYF.

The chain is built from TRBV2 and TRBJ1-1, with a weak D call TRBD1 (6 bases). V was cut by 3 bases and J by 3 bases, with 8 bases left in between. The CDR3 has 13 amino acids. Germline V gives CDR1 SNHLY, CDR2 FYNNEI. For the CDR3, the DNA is TGTGCCAGCAGTGAGGAGGGGGACACTGAAGCTTTCTTT. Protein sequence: CASSEEGDTEAFF.

CDR3 sequence (DNA): TGCGCCAGCAGCCAAGGGGTCAGCACAGATACGCAGTATTTT. Amino acid sequence: CASSQGVSTDTQYF. This rearrangement joins TRBV4-1 to TRBJ2-3; the D is unclear. Germline lookup yields CDR1 MGHRA and CDR2 YSYEKL. The CDR3 spans 14 residues. Trimming left V 1 base short and J 0 bases short, with 5 bases between.

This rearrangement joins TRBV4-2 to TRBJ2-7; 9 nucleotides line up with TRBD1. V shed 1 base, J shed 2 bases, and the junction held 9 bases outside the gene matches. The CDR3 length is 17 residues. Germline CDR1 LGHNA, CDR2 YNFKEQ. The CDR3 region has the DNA TGTGCCAGCAGCCAAGTCGACGGGGACAGGGTAGCCTACGAGCAGTACTTC. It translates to CASSQVDGDRVAYEQYF.

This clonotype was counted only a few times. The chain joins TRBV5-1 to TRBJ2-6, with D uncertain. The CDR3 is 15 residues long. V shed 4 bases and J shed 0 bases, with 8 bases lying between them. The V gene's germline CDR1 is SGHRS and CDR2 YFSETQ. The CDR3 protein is CASSAGDSGANVLTF. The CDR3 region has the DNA TGCGCCAGCAGCGCAGGAGACTCTGGGGCCAACGTCCTGACTTTC.

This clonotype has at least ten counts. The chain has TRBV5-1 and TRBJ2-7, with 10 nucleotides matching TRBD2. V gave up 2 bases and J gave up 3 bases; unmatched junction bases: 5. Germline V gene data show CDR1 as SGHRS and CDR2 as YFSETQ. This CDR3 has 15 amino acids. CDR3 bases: TGCGCCAGCAGCTTTGGACTAGCGGCGGGCTACGAGCAGTACTTC. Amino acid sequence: CASSFGLAAGYEQYF.

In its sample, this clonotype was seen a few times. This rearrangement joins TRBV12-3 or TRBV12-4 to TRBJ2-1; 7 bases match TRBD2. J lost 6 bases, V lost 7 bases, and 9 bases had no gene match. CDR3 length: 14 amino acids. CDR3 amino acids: CASTLAGVSNEQFF. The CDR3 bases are TGTGCCAGCACCCTGGCGGGAGTGAGCAATGAGCAGTTCTTC.

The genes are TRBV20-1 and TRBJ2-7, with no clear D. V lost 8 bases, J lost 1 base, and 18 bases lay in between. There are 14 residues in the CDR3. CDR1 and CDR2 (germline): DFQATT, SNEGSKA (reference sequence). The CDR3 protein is CSPESPRTSYEQYF. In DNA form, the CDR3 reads TGCAGTCCCGAGTCTCCTCGAACGTCCTACGAGCAGTACTTC.

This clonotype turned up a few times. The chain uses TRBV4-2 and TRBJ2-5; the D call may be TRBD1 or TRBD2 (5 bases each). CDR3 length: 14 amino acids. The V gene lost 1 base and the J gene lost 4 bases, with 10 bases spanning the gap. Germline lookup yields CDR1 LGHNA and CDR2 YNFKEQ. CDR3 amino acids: CASSQGPGGETQYF. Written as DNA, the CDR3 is TGTGCCAGCAGCCAAGGACCTGGGGGAGAGACCCAGTACTTC.

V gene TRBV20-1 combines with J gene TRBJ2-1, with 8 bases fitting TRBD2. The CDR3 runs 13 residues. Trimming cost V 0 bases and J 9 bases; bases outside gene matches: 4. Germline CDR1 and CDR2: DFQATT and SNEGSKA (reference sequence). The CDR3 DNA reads TGCAGTGCTAGAGAAGGAGGGACTAGTGAGCAGTTCTTC. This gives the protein CSAREGGTSEQFF.

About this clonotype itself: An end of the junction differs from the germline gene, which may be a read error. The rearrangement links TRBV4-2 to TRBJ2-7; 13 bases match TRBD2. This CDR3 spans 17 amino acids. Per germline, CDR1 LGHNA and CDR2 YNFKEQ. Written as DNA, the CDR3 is TGTGCCAGCAGCCAAGGGATGGGACTAGCGGGGCTTTACGCGCAGTACTTC. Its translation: CASSQGMGLAGLYAQYF.

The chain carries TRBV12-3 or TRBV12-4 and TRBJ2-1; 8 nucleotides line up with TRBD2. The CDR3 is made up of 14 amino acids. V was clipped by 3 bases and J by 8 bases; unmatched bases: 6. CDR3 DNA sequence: TGTGCCAGCAGTTTCGGGCGGGAGGTCGATGAGCAGTTCTTC. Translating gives CASSFGREVDEQFF.

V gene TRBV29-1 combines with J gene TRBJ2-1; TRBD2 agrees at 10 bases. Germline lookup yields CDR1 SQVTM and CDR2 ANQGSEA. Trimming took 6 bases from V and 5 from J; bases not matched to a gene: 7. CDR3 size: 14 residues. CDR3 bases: TGCAGCGTCGCAACTAGCGGGATCCACAATGAGCAGTTCTTC. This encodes CSVATSGIHNEQFF.

The CDR3 reads CATSRQIQGLRTDTQYF. CDR3 nucleotide sequence: TGTGCCACCAGCAGACAAATCCAGGGGTTACGCACAGATACGCAGTATTTT. J is TRBJ2-3 and V is TRBV15, with D possibly being TRBD1 (6 bases). Trimming removed 2 bases at V and 1 base at J, with 16 bases between. The CDR3 spans 17 residues. The germline CDR1 and CDR2 sequences are LNHNV and YYDKDF (reference sequence).

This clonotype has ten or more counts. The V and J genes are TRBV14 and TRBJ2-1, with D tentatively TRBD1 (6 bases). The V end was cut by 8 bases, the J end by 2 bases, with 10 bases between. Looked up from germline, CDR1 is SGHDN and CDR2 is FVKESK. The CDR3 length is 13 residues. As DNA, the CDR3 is TGTGCCAGCCAGAGGGACACCTACAATGAGCAGTTCTTC. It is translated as CASQRDTYNEQFF. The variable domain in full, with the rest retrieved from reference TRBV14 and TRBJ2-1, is EAGVTQFPSHSVIEKGQTVTLRCDPISGHDNLYWYRRVMGKEIKFLLHFVKESKQDESGMPNNRFLAERTGGTYSTLKVQPAELEDSGVYFCASQRDTYNEQFFGPGTRLTVL.

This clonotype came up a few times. The CDR3 DNA follows: TGCAGTGCCGAGTTGGAGGGAATTATCCCCCTCTACGAGCAGTACTTC. Its translation is CSAELEGIIPLYEQYF. This sequence joins TRBV20-1 and TRBJ2-7; D possibly corresponds to TRBD2 (6 bases). Germline V lookup: CDR1 DFQATT, CDR2 SNEGSKA (reference sequence). The CDR3 runs 16 residues. Trimming took 6 bases from V and 3 from J, leaving 24 bases between them.

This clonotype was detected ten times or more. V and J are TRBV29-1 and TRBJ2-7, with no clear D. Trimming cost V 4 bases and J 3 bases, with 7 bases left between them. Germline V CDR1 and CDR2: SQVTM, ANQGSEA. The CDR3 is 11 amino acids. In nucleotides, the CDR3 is TGCAGCGTTGTCCATCACTACGAGCAGTACTTC. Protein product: CSVVHHYEQYF.

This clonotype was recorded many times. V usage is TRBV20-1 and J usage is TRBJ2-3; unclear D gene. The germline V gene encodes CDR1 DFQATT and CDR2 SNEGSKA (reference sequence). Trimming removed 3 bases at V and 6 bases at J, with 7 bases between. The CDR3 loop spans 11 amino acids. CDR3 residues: CSASFSDTQYF. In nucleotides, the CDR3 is TGCAGTGCTAGTTTTAGCGATACGCAGTATTTT.

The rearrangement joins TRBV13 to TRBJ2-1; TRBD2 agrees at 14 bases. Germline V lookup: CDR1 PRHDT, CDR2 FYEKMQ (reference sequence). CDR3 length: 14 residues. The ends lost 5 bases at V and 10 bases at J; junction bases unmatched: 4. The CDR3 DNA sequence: TGTGCCAGCAGCCCGGGACTAGCGGGAGTAGAGCAGTTCTTC. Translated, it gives CASSPGLAGVEQFF.

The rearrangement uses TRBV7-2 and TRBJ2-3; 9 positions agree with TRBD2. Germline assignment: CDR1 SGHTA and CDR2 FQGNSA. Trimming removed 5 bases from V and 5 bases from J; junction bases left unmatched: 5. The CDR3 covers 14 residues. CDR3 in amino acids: CASSPSGNGDTQYF. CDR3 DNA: TGTGCCAGCAGCCCTAGCGGGAACGGAGATACGCAGTATTTT.

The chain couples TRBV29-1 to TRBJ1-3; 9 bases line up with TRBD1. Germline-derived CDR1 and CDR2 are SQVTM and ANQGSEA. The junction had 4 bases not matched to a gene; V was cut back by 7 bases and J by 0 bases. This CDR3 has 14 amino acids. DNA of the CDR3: TGCAGCGCCCAGGGACAGGGCTCTGGAAACACCATATATTTT. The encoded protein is CSAQGQGSGNTIYF.

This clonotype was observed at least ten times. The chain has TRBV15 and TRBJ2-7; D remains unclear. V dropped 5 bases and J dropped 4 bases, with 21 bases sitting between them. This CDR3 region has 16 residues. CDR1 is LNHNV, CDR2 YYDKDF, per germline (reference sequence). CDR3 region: CATSGLSRGRPYEQYF. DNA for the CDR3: TGTGCCACCAGCGGCCTGTCCCGAGGTCGCCCTTACGAGCAGTACTTC.

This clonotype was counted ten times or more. The CDR3 region is CAITADRADNEQFF. In DNA, the CDR3 is TGTGCCATCACCGCGGACAGGGCGGACAATGAGCAGTTCTTC. The chain joins TRBV10-3 to TRBJ2-1, with 8 bases that match TRBD1. The length of the CDR3 is 14 residues. V gave up 7 bases and J gave up 5 bases; unmatched junction bases: 7. Per the germline V gene, CDR1 is ENHRY and CDR2 is SYGVKD.

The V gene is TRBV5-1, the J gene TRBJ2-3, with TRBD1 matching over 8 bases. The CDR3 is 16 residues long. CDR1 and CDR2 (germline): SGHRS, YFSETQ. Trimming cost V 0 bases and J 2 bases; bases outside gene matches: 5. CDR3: CASSLEGTGTTDTQYF. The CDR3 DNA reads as TGCGCCAGCAGCTTGGAGGGGACAGGCACCACAGATACGCAGTATTTT.

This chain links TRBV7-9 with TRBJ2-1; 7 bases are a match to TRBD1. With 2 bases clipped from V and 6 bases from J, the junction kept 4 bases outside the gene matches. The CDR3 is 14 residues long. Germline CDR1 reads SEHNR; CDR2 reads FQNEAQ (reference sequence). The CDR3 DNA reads TGTGCCAGCAGCTTACTCACAGGGGTCAATGAGCAGTTCTTC. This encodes CASSLLTGVNEQFF.

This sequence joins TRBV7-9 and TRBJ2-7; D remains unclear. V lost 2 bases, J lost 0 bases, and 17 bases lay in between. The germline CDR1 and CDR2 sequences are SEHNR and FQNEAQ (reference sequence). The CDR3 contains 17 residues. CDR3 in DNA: TGTGCCAGCAGCTTACCTGCGAACGGTCGAGGCTCCTACGAGCAGTACTTC. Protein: CASSLPANGRGSYEQYF.

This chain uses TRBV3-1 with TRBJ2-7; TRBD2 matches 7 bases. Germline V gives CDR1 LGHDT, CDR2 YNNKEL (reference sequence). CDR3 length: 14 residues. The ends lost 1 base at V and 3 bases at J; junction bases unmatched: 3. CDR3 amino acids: CASSQVGTIYEQYF. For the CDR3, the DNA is TGTGCCAGCAGCCAAGTCGGGACTATCTACGAGCAGTACTTC.

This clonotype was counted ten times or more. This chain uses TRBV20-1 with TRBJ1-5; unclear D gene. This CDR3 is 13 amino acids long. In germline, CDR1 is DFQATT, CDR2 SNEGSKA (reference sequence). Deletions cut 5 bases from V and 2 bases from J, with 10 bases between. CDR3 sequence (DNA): TGCAGTGCTGCCGACGGCGGCAATCAGCCCCAGCATTTT. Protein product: CSAADGGNQPQHF.

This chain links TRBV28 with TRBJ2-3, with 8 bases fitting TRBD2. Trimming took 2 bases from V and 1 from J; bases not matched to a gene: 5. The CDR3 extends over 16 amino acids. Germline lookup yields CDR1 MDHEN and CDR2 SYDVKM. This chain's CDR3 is CASSLAGGSRTDTQYF. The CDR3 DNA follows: TGTGCCAGCAGTTTAGCGGGAGGATCTCGCACAGATACGCAGTATTTT.